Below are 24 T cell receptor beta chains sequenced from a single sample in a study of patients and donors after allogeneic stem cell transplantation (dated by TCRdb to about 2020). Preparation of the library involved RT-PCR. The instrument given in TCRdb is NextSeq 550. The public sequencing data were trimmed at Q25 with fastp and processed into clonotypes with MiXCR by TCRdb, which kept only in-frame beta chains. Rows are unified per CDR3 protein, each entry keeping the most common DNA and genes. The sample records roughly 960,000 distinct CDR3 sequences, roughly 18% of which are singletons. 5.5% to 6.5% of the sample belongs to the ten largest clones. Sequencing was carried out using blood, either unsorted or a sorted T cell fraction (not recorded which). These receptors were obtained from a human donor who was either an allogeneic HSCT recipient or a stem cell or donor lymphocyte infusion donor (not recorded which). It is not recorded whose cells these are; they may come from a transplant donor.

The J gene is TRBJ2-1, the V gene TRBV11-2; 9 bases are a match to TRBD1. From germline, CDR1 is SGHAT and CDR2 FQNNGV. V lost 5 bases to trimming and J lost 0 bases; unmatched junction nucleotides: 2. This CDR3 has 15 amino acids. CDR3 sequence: CASSMGQGSYNEQFF. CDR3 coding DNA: TGTGCCAGCAGCATGGGACAGGGCTCCTACAATGAGCAGTTCTTC.

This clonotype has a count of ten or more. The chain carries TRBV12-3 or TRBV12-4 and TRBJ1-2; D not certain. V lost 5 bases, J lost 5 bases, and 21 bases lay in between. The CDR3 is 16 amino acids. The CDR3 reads CASSLTRSGSEYGYTF. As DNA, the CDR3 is TGTGCCAGCAGTCTTACCAGATCAGGATCTGAGTATGGCTACACCTTC.

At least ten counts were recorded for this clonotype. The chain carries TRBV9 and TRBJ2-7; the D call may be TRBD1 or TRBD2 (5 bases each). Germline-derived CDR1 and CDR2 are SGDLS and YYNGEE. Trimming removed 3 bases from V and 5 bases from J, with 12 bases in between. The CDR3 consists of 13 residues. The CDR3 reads CASSAGTADEQYF. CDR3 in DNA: TGTGCCAGCAGCGCCGGGACCGCCGACGAGCAGTACTTC. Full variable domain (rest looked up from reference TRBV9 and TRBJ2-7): DSGVTQTPKHLITATGQRVTLRCSPRSGDLSVYWYQQSLDQGLQFLIQYYNGEERAKGNILERFSAQQFPDLHSELNLSSLELGDSALYFCASSAGTADEQYFGPGTRLTVT.

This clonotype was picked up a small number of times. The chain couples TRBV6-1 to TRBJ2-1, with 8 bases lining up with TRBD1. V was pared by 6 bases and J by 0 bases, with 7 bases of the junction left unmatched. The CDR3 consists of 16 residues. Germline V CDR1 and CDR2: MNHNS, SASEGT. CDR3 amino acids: CASSRTDRGSYNEQFF. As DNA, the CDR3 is TGTGCCAGCAGCCGAACCGACAGGGGCTCCTACAATGAGCAGTTCTTC.

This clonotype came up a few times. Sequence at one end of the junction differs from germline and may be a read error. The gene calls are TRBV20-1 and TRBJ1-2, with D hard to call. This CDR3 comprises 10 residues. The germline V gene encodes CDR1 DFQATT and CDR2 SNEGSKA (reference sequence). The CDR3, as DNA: TGCAGTGCTAGAGATCTGGGCCTACACTTC. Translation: CSARDLGLHF.

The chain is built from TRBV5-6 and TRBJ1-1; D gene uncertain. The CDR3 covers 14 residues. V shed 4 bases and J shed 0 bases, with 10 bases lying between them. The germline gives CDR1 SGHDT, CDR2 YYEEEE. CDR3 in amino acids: CASSNGVLNTEAFF. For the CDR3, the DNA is TGTGCCAGCAGCAACGGGGTACTGAACACTGAAGCTTTCTTT.

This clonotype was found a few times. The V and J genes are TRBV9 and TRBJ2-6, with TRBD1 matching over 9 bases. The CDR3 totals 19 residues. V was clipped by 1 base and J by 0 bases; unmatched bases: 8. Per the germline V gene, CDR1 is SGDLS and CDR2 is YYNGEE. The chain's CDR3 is CASSVTSSGQGSGANVLTF. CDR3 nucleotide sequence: TGTGCCAGCAGCGTAACATCCTCGGGACAGGGCTCTGGGGCCAACGTCCTGACTTTC.

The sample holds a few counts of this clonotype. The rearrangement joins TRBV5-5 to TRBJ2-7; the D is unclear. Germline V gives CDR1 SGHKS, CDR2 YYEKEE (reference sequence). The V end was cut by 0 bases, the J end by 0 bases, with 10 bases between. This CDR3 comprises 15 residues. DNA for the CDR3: TGTGCCAGCAGCTTGGACACAGCCAACTCCTACGAGCAGTACTTC. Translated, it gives CASSLDTANSYEQYF.

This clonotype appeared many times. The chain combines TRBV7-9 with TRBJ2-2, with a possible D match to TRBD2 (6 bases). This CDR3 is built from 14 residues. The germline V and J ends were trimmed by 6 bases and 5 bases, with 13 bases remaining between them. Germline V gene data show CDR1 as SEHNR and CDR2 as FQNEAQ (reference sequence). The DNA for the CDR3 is TGTGCCAGCAGTCTCGGGAGAGGGACCGGGGAGCTGTTTTTT. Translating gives CASSLGRGTGELFF.

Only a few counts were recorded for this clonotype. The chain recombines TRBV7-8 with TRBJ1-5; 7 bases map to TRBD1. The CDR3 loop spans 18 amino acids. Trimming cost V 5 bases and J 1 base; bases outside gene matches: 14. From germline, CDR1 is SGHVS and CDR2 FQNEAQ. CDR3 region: CASSPWLGGRGSNQPQHF. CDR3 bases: TGTGCCAGCAGCCCCTGGCTAGGGGGCAGGGGAAGCAATCAGCCCCAGCATTTT. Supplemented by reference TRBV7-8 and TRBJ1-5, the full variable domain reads GAGVSQSPRYKVAKRGQDVALRCDPISGHVSLFWYQQALGQGPEFLTYFQNEAQLDKSGLPSDRFFAERPEGSVSTLKIQRTQQEDSAVYLCASSPWLGGRGSNQPQHFGDGTRLSIL.

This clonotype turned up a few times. Here the CDR3 reads CASSTPGGLGGYTF. In DNA form, the CDR3 reads TGTGCCAGCAGCACTCCGGGGGGGTTGGGTGGCTACACCTTC. The chain uses TRBV7-2 and TRBJ1-2, with D tentatively TRBD1 (5 bases). Per the germline V gene, CDR1 is SGHTA and CDR2 is FQGNSA. Between the trimmed V and J ends, which lost 5 bases and 7 bases, there was a span of 17 bases. This CDR3 comprises 14 residues.

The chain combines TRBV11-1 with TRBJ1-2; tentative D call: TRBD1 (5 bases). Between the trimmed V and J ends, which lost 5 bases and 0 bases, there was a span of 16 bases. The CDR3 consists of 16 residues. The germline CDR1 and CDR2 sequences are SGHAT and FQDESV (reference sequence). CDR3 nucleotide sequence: TGTGCCAGCAGCACCCGGGGCCCTAAGACTAACTATGGCTACACCTTC. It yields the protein CASSTRGPKTNYGYTF.

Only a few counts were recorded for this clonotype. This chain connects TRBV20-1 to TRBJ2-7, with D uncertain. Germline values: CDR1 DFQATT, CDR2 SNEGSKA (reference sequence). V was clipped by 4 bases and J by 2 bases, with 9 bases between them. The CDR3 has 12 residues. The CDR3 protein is CSAITETYEQYF. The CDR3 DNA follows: TGCAGTGCTATAACTGAGACCTACGAGCAGTACTTC.

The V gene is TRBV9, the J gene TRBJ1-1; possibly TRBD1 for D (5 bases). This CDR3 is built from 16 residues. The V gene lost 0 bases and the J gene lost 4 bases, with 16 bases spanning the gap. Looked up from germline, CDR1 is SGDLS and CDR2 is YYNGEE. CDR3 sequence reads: CASSVAGQLGGTEAFF. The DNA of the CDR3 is TGTGCCAGCAGCGTAGCGGGGCAGCTTGGTGGCACTGAAGCTTTCTTT.

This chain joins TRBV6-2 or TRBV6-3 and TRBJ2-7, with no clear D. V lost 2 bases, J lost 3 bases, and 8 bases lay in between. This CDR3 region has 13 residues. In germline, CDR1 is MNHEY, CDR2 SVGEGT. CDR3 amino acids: CASSYRALYEQYF. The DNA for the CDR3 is TGTGCCAGCAGTTACAGGGCCCTCTACGAGCAGTACTTC.

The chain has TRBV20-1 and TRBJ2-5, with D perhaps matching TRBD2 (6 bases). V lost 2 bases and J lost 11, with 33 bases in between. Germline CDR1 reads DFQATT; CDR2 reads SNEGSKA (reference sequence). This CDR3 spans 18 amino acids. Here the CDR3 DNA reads TGCAGTGCTAGAATGTCTAGCCGAAGTCAAGGGACTTCGGCTAGACAGTACTTC. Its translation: CSARMSSRSQGTSARQYF.

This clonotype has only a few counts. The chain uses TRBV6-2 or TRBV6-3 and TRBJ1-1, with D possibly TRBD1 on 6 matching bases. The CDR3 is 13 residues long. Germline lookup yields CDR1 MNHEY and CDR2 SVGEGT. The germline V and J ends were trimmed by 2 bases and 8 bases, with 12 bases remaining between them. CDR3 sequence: CASSYQKQGEAFF. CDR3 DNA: TGTGCCAGCAGTTACCAAAAACAGGGAGAAGCTTTCTTT.

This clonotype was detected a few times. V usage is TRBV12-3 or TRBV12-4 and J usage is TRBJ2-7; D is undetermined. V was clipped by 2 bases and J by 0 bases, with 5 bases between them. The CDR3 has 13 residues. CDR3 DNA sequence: TGTGCCAGCAGTTTACAGAACTCCTACGAGCAGTACTTC. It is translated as CASSLQNSYEQYF.

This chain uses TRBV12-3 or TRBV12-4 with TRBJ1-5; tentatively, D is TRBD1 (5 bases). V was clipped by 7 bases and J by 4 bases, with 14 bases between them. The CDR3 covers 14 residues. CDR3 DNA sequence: TGTGCCAGCATGACCGGGACCTTTAATCAGCCCCAGCATTTT. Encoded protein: CASMTGTFNQPQHF.

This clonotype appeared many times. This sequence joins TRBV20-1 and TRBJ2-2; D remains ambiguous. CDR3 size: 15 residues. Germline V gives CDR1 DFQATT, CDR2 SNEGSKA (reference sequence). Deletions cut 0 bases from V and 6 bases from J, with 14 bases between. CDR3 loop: CSARDDVGLAGELFF. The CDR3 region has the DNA TGCAGTGCTAGAGATGATGTGGGTTTGGCCGGGGAGCTGTTTTTT.

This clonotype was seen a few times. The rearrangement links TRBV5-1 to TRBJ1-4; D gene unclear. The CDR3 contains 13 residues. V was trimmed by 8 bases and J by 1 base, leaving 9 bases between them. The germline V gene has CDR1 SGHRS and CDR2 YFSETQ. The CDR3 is CASKEVTNEKLFF. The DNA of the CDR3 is TGCGCCAGTAAAGAAGTAACTAATGAAAAACTGTTTTTT.

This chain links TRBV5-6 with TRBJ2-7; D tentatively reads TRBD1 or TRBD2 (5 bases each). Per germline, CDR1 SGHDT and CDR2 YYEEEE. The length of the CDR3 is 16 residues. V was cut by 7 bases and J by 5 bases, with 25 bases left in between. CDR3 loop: CASRLGVAKDLDEQYF. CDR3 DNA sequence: TGTGCCAGCCGATTGGGGGTGGCTAAAGATTTGGACGAGCAGTACTTC.

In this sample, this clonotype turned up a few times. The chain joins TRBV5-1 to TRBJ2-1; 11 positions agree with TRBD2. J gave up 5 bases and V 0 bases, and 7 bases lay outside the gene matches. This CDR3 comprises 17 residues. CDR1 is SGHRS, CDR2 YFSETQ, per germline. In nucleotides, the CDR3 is TGCGCCAGCAGCTTGGATCCACTAGCGGGGGTTAACAATGAGCAGTTCTTC. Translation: CASSLDPLAGVNNEQFF.

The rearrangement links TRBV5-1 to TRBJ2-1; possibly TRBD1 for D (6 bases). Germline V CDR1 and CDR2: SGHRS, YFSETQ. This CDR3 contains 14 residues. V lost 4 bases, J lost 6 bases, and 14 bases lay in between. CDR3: CASSQGHESNEQFF. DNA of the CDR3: TGCGCCAGCAGCCAGGGACACGAATCCAATGAGCAGTTCTTC.